The 28 T cell receptor beta chains given below trace back to one sample, sequenced in a study of T cell responses to AZD1222 COVID-19 vaccine. The assay was immunoSEQ multiplex PCR, and TCRdb's table has in-frame clones only and misses some. Of over 120,000 clones listed, about 91% are singletons. Specimen: peripheral blood, collected on day 0 of AZD1222 vaccination. The source is an adult in good health.

The chain employs TRBV3-1 (or the pseudogene TRBV3-2) and TRBJ1-2; 9 bases align to TRBD1. CDR1 and CDR2 (germline): LGHDT, YNNKEL (reference sequence). The J segment lost 4 bases and the V segment lost 6 bases, leaving 3 bases of the junction unmatched. This CDR3 contains 13 residues. The CDR3 nucleotides read TGTGCCAGCAGGGGACAGGGTGTCTATGGCTACACCTTC. Protein sequence: CASRGQGVYGYTF.

The chain links TRBV4-3 to TRBJ2-2, with 7 bases fitting TRBD1. From germline, CDR1 is LGHNA and CDR2 YSLEER. The V gene end was trimmed by 2 bases and the J gene end by 6 bases; junction bases not matched to a gene: 6. This CDR3 has 15 residues. CDR3 in amino acids: CASSQRGPVSGELFF. The CDR3 DNA reads TGCGCCAGCAGCCAAAGGGGGCCGGTGTCCGGGGAGCTGTTTTTT.

This chain joins TRBV18 and TRBJ1-5; D is undetermined. Trimming took 3 bases from V and 1 from J, leaving 7 bases between them. The CDR3 runs to 14 residues. Germline V gene lookup returns CDR1 KGHSH and CDR2 LQKENI. DNA for the CDR3: TGTGCCAGCTCACCCCTGAAGAGCAATCAGCCCCAGCATTTT. As protein: CASSPLKSNQPQHF.

The table lists this clone with a count of one. DNA for the CDR3: TGTGCCACCACAGACATTCCTGGAAACACCATATATTTT. Translated: CATTDIPGNTIYF. V is TRBV27 and J is TRBJ1-3, with unresolved D. Germline assignment: CDR1 MNHEY and CDR2 SMNVEV (reference sequence). The V end was cut by 10 bases, the J end by 2 bases, with 12 bases between. The CDR3 covers 13 residues.

The genes are TRBV5-5 and TRBJ1-2; 9 nucleotides match TRBD1. The CDR3 runs 13 residues. Germline V gene data show CDR1 as SGHKS and CDR2 as YYEKEE (reference sequence). J was trimmed by 8 bases and V by 2 bases; bases with no gene match: 4. The CDR3 nucleotides read TGTGCCAGCAGCTTTAGGACAGGGGTAGGCTACACCTTC. Translated: CASSFRTGVGYTF.

The chain links TRBV7-2 to TRBJ1-4, with 8 bases aligning to TRBD1. The CDR3 covers 15 residues. The V gene end was trimmed by 1 base and the J gene end by 6 bases; junction bases not matched to a gene: 4. From germline, CDR1 is SGHTA and CDR2 FQGNSA. Here the CDR3 reads CASSLGPGQDEKLFF. The CDR3 region has the DNA TGTGCCAGCAGCTTAGGGCCGGGACAGGATGAAAAACTGTTTTTT.

The gene calls are TRBV7-9 and TRBJ1-2, with 9 bases aligning to TRBD1. This CDR3 has 16 amino acids. V lost 4 bases to trimming and J lost 1 base; unmatched junction nucleotides: 7. Germline V lookup: CDR1 SEHNR, CDR2 FQNEAQ (reference sequence). Here the CDR3 reads CASSSPGQGDNYGYTF. CDR3 DNA: TGTGCCAGCAGCTCCCCGGGACAGGGAGATAACTATGGCTACACCTTC.

The chain combines TRBV5-5 with TRBJ2-3; D call uncertain. Per germline, CDR1 SGHKS and CDR2 YYEKEE (reference sequence). V shed 1 base and J shed 2 bases, with 8 bases lying between them. The CDR3 contains 14 residues. The CDR3 DNA reads TGTGCCAGCAGCTTGTCAGCAGCCACAGATACGCAGTATTTT. It encodes CASSLSAATDTQYF.

The chain recombines TRBV5-1 with TRBJ2-5; TRBD2 matches 8 bases. CDR3 size: 15 residues. The junction had 6 bases not matched to a gene; V was cut back by 0 bases and J by 5 bases. CDR1 and CDR2 from the germline V gene are SGHRS and YFSETQ. CDR3 sequence: CASSLGQTGGETQYF. The CDR3 nucleotides are TGCGCCAGCAGCTTGGGACAGACGGGAGGGGAGACCCAGTACTTC.

The chain uses TRBV19 and TRBJ2-7; 8 bases match TRBD2. V lost 3 bases and J lost 0; bases outside the gene matches: 1. The CDR3 runs 14 residues. Germline assignment: CDR1 LNHDA and CDR2 SQIVND (reference sequence). The CDR3 coding sequence is TGTGCCAGTAGTATTAGCGGGGACTCCTACGAGCAGTACTTC. It translates to CASSISGDSYEQYF.

The table lists this clone with a count of one. The chain combines TRBV18 with TRBJ1-1; D might be TRBD1 (6 bases). Between the trimmed V and J ends, which lost 2 bases and 3 bases, there was a span of 13 bases. There are 15 residues in the CDR3. The germline gives CDR1 KGHSH, CDR2 LQKENI. The CDR3 nucleotides are TGTGCCAGCTCACCAGCAGGGGATAAGGACACTGAAGCTTTCTTT. Amino acid sequence: CASSPAGDKDTEAFF. Full variable domain (remainder filled in from reference TRBV18 and TRBJ1-1): NAGVMQNPRHLVRRRGQEARLRCSPMKGHSHVYWYRQLPEEGLKFMVYLQKENIIDESGMPKERFSAEFPKEGPSILRIQQVVRGDSAAYFCASSPAGDKDTEAFFGQGTRLTVV.

The chain couples TRBV6-2 or TRBV6-3 to TRBJ2-7; D unclear. This CDR3 spans 11 amino acids. The ends were cut back, 5 bases at V and 3 bases at J, with 5 bases in the middle. Looked up from germline, CDR1 is MNHEY and CDR2 is SVGEGT. The DNA for the CDR3 is TGTGCCAGCAGTCCATTCTACGAGCAGTACTTC. It encodes CASSPFYEQYF.

The chain carries TRBV10-1 and TRBJ1-5, with D perhaps TRBD1 (5 bases). CDR3 length: 13 amino acids. Trimming stripped 2 bases from V and 3 bases from J, with 5 bases between. Germline-derived CDR1 and CDR2 are WNHNN and SYGVQD (reference sequence). The chain's CDR3 is CASSEGHNQPQHF. For the CDR3, the DNA is TGCGCCAGCAGTGAGGGACACAATCAGCCCCAGCATTTT.

The chain recombines TRBV9 with TRBJ2-5, with TRBD2 identical over 10 bases. V lost 3 bases to trimming and J lost 0 bases; unmatched junction nucleotides: 8. Germline values: CDR1 SGDLS, CDR2 YYNGEE. The CDR3 has 17 amino acids. CDR3 nucleotide sequence: TGTGCCAGCAGCGAGTCTAGCGGGGGTCGGTACCAAGAGACCCAGTACTTC. Amino acid sequence: CASSESSGGRYQETQYF. The variable domain in full, with the rest retrieved from reference TRBV9 and TRBJ2-5, is DSGVTQTPKHLITATGQRVTLRCSPRSGDLSVYWYQQSLDQGLQFLIQYYNGEERAKGNILERFSAQQFPDLHSELNLSSLELGDSALYFCASSESSGGRYQETQYFGPGTRLLVL.

V gene TRBV19 combines with J gene TRBJ1-5, with 11 positions matching TRBD1. The CDR3 is 18 residues long. Germline V gene data show CDR1 as LNHDA and CDR2 as SQIVND (reference sequence). V shed 5 bases and J 2 bases; nucleotides not matched to a gene: 11. The CDR3 DNA sequence: TGTGCCAGTAGTTCGAGGACAGGGGGCGCCCCGGGCAATCAGCCCCAGCATTTT. It translates to CASSSRTGGAPGNQPQHF.

This clone was seen only a few times. V is TRBV6-2 or TRBV6-3 and J is TRBJ1-1; no firm D call. Between the trimmed V and J ends, which lost 6 bases and 7 bases, there was a span of 15 bases. CDR1 is MNHEY, CDR2 SVGEGT, per germline. This CDR3 is built from 13 residues. Here the CDR3 reads CASSPSGSIEAFF. The CDR3 DNA follows: TGTGCCAGCAGCCCCTCGGGCAGTATTGAAGCTTTCTTT.

This chain links TRBV5-1 with TRBJ2-5, with D hard to call. The CDR3 runs to 12 residues. Germline CDR1 SGHRS, CDR2 YFSETQ. The ends were cut back, 8 bases at V and 1 base at J, with 9 bases in the middle. The CDR3 DNA is TGCGCCAGTAATAGGCCCCAAGAGACCCAGTACTTC. It translates to CASNRPQETQYF.

J is TRBJ2-2 and V is TRBV28; maybe TRBD2 (7 bases). This CDR3 has 14 residues. V gave up 3 bases and J gave up 6 bases, with 11 bases separating them. Germline V gene data show CDR1 as MDHEN and CDR2 as SYDVKM. The chain's CDR3 is CASSFGGRAGELFF. CDR3 DNA sequence: TGTGCCAGCAGTTTCGGGGGGCGTGCCGGGGAGCTGTTTTTT.

The chain links TRBV7-9 to TRBJ1-1, with D uncertain. Germline CDR1 reads SEHNR; CDR2 reads FQNEAQ (reference sequence). The germline V and J ends were trimmed by 6 bases and 0 bases, with 14 bases remaining between them. The CDR3 runs to 15 residues. The CDR3 coding sequence is TGTGCCAGCAGTTATAACCTGGGCTTGAACACTGAAGCTTTCTTT. Encoded protein: CASSYNLGLNTEAFF.

The CDR3 nucleotides are TGTGCCAGCAGCTCGGGTAAACAGGGGCTCAAAAACATTCAGTACTTC. It specifies CASSSGKQGLKNIQYF. The V gene is TRBV5-4, the J gene TRBJ2-4; 7 nucleotides line up with TRBD1. J gave up 3 bases and V 3 bases, and 9 bases lay outside the gene matches. Germline V gene sequence: CDR1 SGHNT, CDR2 YYREEE (reference sequence). This CDR3 has 16 residues.

V and J are TRBV4-1 and TRBJ1-5; possible D gene TRBD1, 5 bases. Germline V lookup: CDR1 MGHRA, CDR2 YSYEKL. V was pared by 2 bases and J by 1 base, with 9 bases between. The CDR3 sequence is 15 residues long. Here the CDR3 reads CASSQRDVSNQPQHF. In nucleotides, the CDR3 is TGCGCCAGCAGCCAAAGGGACGTCAGCAATCAGCCCCAGCATTTT.

This sequence joins TRBV18 and TRBJ1-5, with 11 bases fitting TRBD1. The CDR3 loop spans 14 amino acids. In germline, CDR1 is KGHSH, CDR2 LQKENI. J lost 5 bases, V lost 5 bases, and 2 bases had no gene match. This CDR3 is CASSGDRGDQPQHF. CDR3 coding DNA: TGTGCCAGCTCAGGGGACAGGGGGGATCAGCCCCAGCATTTT.

The gene calls are TRBV24-1 and TRBJ2-5; maybe TRBD1 (6 bases). CDR1 is KGHDR and CDR2 is SFDVKD in the germline V gene. The CDR3 has 14 amino acids. V was pared by 4 bases and J by 7 bases, with 15 bases between. CDR3 nucleotides: TGTGCCACCAGTGAAACCGGGACAACGGGGACCCAGTACTTC. This encodes CATSETGTTGTQYF.

V is TRBV5-1 and J is TRBJ2-5; TRBD1 agrees at 7 bases. CDR1 and CDR2 (germline): SGHRS, YFSETQ. Trimming removed 0 bases from V and 3 bases from J; junction bases left unmatched: 2. The CDR3 is 14 residues long. The chain's CDR3 is CASSLDTGEETQYF. The CDR3 DNA reads as TGCGCCAGCAGCTTGGATACAGGGGAAGAGACCCAGTACTTC.

The chain employs TRBV5-1 and TRBJ2-3; the D is unclear. CDR3 length: 14 amino acids. The V end was cut by 0 bases, the J end by 5 bases, with 10 bases between. Looked up from germline, CDR1 is SGHRS and CDR2 is YFSETQ. The CDR3 DNA reads TGCGCCAGCAGCTTGGGGGCCTTAGGAGATACGCAGTATTTT. Residues: CASSLGALGDTQYF.

This chain links TRBV4-3 with TRBJ2-1; TRBD2 matches 8 bases. The CDR3 is 15 residues long. V shed 4 bases, J shed 4 bases, and the junction held 6 bases outside the gene matches. CDR1 LGHNA and CDR2 YSLEER come from the germline V gene. This CDR3 is CASSLVPGGYNEQFF. The CDR3 nucleotides read TGCGCCAGCAGCCTCGTCCCGGGGGGGTACAATGAGCAGTTCTTC.

The rearrangement links TRBV9 to TRBJ1-3, with unresolved D. Germline CDR1 is SGDLS and CDR2 is YYNGEE. The CDR3 is 17 residues long. Trimming shortened V by 0 bases and J by 1 base, and 14 bases separated the two germline ends. The CDR3 region is CASSVALGPSSGNTIYF. CDR3 nucleotide sequence: TGTGCCAGCAGCGTAGCTCTGGGCCCCTCGTCTGGAAACACCATATATTTT.

CDR3 sequence reads: CASSRPGFSTDTQYF. DNA for the CDR3: TGTGCCAGCAGCCGACCGGGGTTCAGCACAGATACGCAGTATTTT. V and J are TRBV3-1 (or the pseudogene TRBV3-2) and TRBJ2-3; tentative D call: TRBD2 (5 bases). Trimming cost V 4 bases and J 0 bases, with 11 bases left between them. Germline V lookup: CDR1 LGHDT, CDR2 YNNKEL (reference sequence). This CDR3 spans 15 amino acids.